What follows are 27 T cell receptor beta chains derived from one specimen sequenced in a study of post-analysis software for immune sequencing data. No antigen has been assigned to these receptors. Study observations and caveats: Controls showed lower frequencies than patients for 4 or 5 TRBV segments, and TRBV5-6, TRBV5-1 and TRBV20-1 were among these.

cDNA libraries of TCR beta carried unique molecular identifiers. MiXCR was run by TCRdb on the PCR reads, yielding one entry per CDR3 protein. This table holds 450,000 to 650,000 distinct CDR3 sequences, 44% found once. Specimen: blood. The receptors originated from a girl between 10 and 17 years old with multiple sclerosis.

CDR3: CSASQETYGYTF. The CDR3 bases are TGCAGTGCTAGCCAGGAGACTTATGGCTACACCTTC. This rearrangement joins TRBV20-1 to TRBJ1-2, with D hard to call. The CDR3 has 12 amino acids. The germline gives CDR1 DFQATT, CDR2 SNEGSKA (reference sequence). The ends were cut back, 3 bases at V and 5 bases at J, with 10 bases in the middle.

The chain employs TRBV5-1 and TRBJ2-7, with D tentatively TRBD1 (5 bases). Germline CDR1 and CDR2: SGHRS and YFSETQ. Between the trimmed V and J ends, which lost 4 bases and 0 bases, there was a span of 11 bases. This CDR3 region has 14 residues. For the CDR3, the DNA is TGCGCCAGCAGCAAGGACACGACCTCCTACGAGCAGTACTTC. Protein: CASSKDTTSYEQYF.

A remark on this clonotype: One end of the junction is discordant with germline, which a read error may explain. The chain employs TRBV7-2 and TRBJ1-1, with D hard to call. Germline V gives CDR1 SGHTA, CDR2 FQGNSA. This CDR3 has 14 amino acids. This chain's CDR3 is CASSPSIGNTGAFF. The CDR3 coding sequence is TGTGCCAGCAGCCCTTCGATCGGGAACACTGGAGCTTTCTTT.

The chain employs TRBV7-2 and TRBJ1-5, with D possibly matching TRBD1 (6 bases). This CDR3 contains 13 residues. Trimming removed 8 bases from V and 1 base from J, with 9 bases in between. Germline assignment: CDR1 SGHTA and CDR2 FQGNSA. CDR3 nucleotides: TGTGCCAGCCGCGGGGGCAGCAATCAGCCCCAGCATTTT. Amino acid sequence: CASRGGSNQPQHF.

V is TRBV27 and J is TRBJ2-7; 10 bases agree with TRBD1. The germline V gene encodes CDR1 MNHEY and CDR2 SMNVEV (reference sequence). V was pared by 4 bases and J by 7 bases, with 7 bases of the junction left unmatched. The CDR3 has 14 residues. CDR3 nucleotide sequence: TGTGCCAGCAGTTGGGACAGGGGTAGGGGGGAGCAGTACTTC. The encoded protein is CASSWDRGRGEQYF.

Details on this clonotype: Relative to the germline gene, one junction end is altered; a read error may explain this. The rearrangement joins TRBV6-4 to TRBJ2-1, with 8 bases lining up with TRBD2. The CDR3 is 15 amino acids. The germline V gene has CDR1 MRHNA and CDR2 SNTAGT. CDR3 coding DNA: TGTGCCGGCAGTGACTCGGCGGGGGGAAACAATGAGCAGTTCTTC. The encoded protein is CAGSDSAGGNNEQFF.

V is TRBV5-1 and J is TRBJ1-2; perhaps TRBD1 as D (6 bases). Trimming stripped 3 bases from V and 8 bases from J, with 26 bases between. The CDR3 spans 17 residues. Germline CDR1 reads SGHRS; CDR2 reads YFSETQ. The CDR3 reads CASSSPRDTTLTGGYTF. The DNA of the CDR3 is TGCGCCAGCAGCTCTCCCCGGGACACAACCTTAACGGGCGGCTACACCTTC.

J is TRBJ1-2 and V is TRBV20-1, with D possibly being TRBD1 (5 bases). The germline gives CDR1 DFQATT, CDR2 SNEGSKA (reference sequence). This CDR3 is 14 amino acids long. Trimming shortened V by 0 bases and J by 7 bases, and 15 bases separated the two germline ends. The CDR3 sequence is CSARDLIRDAGYTF. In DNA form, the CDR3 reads TGCAGTGCTAGAGATTTAATCAGGGATGCTGGCTACACCTTC.

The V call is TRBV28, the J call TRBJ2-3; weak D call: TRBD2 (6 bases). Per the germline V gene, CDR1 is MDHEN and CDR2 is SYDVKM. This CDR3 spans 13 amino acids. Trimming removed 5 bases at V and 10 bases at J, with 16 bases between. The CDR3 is CASSMTSLGAQYF. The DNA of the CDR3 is TGTGCCAGCAGTATGACTAGTCTTGGTGCGCAGTATTTT.

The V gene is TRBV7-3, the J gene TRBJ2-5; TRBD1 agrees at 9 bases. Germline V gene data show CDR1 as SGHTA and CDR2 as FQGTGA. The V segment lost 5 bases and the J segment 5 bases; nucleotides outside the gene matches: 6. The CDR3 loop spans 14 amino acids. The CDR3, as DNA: TGTGCCAGCAGCCCGGACAGGGGCTGGGAGACCCAGTACTTC. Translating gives CASSPDRGWETQYF. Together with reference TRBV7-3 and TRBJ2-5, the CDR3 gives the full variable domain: GAGVSQTPSNKVTEKGKYVELRCDPISGHTALYWYRQSLGQGPEFLIYFQGTGAADDSGLPNDRFFAVRPEGSVSTLKIQRTERGDSAVYLCASSPDRGWETQYFGPGTRLLVL.

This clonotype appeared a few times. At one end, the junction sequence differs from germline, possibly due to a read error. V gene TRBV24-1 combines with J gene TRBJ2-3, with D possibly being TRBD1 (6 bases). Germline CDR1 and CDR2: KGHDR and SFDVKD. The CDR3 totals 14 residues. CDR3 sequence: CATRDWTGTDTQYF. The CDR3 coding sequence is TGTGCCACCAGGGATTGGACAGGCACAGATACGCAGTATTTT.

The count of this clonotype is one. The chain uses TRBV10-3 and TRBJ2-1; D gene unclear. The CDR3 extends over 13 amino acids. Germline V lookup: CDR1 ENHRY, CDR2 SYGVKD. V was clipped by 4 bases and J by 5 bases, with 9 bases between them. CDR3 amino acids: CAISVRLDNEQFF. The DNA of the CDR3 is TGTGCCATCAGTGTAAGGTTAGACAATGAGCAGTTCTTC.

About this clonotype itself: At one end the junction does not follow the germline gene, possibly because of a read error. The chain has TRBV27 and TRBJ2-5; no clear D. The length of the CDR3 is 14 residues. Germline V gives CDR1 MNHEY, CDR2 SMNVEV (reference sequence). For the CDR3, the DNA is TGTGCCAGCGGTTTAAAAGGGATGGTCGAGACCCAGTACTTC. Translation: CASGLKGMVETQYF.

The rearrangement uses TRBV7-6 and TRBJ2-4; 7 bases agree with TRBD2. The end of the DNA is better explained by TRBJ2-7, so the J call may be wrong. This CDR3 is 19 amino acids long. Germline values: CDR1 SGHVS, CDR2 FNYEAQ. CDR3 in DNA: TGTGCCAGCAGCGAAAATCAGGGACTATTACTCCTATCCTCCTACGAGCAGTACTTC. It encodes CASSENQGLLLLSSYEQYF.

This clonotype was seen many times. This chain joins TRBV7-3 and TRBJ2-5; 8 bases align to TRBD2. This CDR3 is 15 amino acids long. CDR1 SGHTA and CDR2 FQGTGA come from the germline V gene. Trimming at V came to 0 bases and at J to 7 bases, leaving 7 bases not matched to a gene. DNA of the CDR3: TGTGCCAGCAGCTTAACTAGCGGGGCAGGAGGGACCCAGTACTTC. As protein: CASSLTSGAGGTQYF.

The CDR3 DNA reads as TGCAGTGCTAGAACGAACCTGGGGGGGTCAGATACGCAGTATTTT. This encodes CSARTNLGGSDTQYF. The J gene is TRBJ2-3, the V gene TRBV20-1; TRBD2 aligns across 7 bases. CDR1 and CDR2 from the germline V gene are DFQATT and SNEGSKA (reference sequence). The length of the CDR3 is 15 residues. The ends lost 2 bases at V and 4 bases at J; junction bases unmatched: 9.

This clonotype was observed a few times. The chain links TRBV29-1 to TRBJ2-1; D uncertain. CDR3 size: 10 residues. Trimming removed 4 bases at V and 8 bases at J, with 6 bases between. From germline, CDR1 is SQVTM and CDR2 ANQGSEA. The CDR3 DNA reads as TGCAGCGTTGTAACCCATGAGCAGTTCTTC. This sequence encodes CSVVTHEQFF.

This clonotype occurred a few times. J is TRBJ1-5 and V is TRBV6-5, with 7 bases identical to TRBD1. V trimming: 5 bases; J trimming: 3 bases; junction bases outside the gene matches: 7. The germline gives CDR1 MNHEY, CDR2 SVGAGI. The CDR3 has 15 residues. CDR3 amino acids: CASSPRDSPNQPQHF. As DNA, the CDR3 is TGTGCCAGCAGTCCTCGGGACAGTCCCAATCAGCCCCAGCATTTT.

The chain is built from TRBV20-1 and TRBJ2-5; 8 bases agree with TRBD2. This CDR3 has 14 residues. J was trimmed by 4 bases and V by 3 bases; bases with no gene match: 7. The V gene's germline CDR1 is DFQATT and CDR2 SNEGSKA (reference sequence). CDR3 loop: CSASPGLGGETQYF. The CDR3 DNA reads TGCAGTGCTAGTCCGGGACTAGGGGGAGAGACCCAGTACTTC.

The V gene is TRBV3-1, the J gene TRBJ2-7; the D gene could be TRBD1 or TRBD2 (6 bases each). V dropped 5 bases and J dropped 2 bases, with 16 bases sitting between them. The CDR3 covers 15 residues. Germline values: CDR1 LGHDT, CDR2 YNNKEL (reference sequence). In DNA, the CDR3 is TGTGCCAGCAGCAAAGGACGGGGGCTTACCTACGAGCAGTACTTC. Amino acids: CASSKGRGLTYEQYF.

DNA for the CDR3: TGTGCCATCAGTGCCAAGGGGGTAAGTGAGCAGTTCTTC. Its protein product is CAISAKGVSEQFF. This chain links TRBV10-3 with TRBJ2-1, with D perhaps matching TRBD1 (6 bases). Germline CDR1 ENHRY, CDR2 SYGVKD. The CDR3 has 13 residues. Trimming took 4 bases from V and 9 from J, leaving 13 bases between them.

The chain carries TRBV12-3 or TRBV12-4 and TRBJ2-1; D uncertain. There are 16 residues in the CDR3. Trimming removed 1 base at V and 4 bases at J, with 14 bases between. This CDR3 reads CASSLDPLPRYNEQFF. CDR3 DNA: TGTGCCAGCAGTTTAGATCCTCTGCCCCGGTACAATGAGCAGTTCTTC.

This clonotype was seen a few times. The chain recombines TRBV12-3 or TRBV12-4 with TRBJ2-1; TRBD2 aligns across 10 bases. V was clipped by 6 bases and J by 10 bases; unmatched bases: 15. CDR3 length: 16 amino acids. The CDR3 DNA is TGTGCCAGCAGAGACGCACCGGGACTAGCGTCAATAGAGCAGTTCTTC. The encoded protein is CASRDAPGLASIEQFF.

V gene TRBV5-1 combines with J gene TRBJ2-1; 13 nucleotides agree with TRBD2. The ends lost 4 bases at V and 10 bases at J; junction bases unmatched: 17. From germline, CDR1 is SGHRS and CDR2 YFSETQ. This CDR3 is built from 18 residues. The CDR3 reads CASSGGTSGKSFRAEQFF. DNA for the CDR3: TGCGCCAGCAGCGGAGGGACTAGCGGGAAATCCTTCCGGGCGGAGCAGTTCTTC.

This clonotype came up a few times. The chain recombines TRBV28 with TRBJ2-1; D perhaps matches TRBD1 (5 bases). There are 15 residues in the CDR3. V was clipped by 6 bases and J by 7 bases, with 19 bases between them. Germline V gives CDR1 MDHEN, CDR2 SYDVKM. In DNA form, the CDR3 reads TGTGCCAGCAGGCCCCTAGGGGAAACGAAGAATGAGCAGTTCTTC. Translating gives CASRPLGETKNEQFF. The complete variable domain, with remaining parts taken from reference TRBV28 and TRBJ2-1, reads DVKVTQSSRYLVKRTGEKVFLECVQDMDHENMFWYRQDPGLGLRLIYFSYDVKMKEKGDIPEGYSVSREKKERFSLILESASTNQTSMYLCASRPLGETKNEQFFGPGTRLTVL.

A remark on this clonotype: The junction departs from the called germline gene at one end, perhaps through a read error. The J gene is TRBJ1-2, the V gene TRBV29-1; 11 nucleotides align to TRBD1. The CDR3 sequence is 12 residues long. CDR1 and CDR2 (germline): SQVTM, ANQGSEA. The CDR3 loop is CSAGQGGYGYTF. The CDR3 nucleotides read TGCAGCGCGGGACAGGGGGGCTATGGCTACACTTTC.

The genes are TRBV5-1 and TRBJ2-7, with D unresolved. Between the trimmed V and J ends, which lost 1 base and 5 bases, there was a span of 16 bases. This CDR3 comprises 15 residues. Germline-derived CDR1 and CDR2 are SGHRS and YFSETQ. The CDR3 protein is CASSLMDPAVHEQYF. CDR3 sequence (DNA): TGCGCCAGCAGCTTGATGGACCCTGCGGTCCACGAGCAGTACTTC. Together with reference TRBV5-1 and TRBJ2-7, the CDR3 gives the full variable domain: KAGVTQTPRYLIKTRGQQVTLSCSPISGHRSVSWYQQTPGQGLQFLFEYFSETQRNKGNFPGRFSGRQFSNSRSEMNVSTLELGDSALYLCASSLMDPAVHEQYFGPGTRLTVT.